This note documents a single T cell receptor (beta chain) sequence. The V gene lost 1 base and the J gene lost 4 bases, with 10 bases spanning the gap. CDR3 length equals 14 residues. Germline CDR1 is SEHNR and CDR2 is FQNEAQ (reference sequence). The data are from a study of T cell changes during pregnancy in multiple sclerosis. Only in-frame clones appear in the TCRdb table, and some are missing; sequencing was by immunoSEQ multiplex PCR. The sample consists of roughly 73,000 clones, around nine tenths of them appearing once. The TCR comes from a female donor in good health, enrolled as a control in a pregnancy study. The chain carries TRBV7-9 and TRBJ1-2; perhaps TRBD1 as D (6 bases). The sample was peripheral blood, taken in the second trimester of pregnancy. CDR3 loop: CASSLGGGSYGYTF. For the CDR3, the DNA is TGTGCCAGCAGCTTAGGAGGGGGTAGCTATGGCTACACCTTC.